The present entry profiles one TCR beta chain with its context. Trimming removed 5 bases from V and 8 bases from J, with 19 bases in between. The CDR3 sequence is 15 residues long. These data originate in a study of early T cells in non-severe SARS-CoV-2 infection. Via MiXCR, TCRdb re-called the 5' RACE reads, giving one row per CDR3 protein. The sample contains roughly 70,000 distinct CDR3 sequences, about an eighth of which appear only once. This receptor was taken from an adult who was a healthcare worker with PCR-confirmed SARS-CoV-2 infection or an uninfected control (not recorded which). The chain links TRBV12-3 or TRBV12-4 to TRBJ2-1; D gene unclear. Sequencing used whole blood. In DNA form, the CDR3 reads TGTGCCAGCAGTCCCTTGGGCTCGTCTCGGGATGAGCAGTTCTTC. It translates to CASSPLGSSRDEQFF.